One sample yielded the 26 T cell receptor beta chains listed below, sequenced in a study of blood T cell repertoires in COVID-19. The repertoire was sequenced with immunoSEQ multiplex PCR; TCRdb's copy has only in-frame clones and lacks some. The sample has approximately 44,000 clones, roughly 90% seen once; the top ten hold approximately 28%. Sequencing was done on a sample of peripheral blood. These receptors were collected from a woman older than 75 with acute or convalescent COVID-19.

This chain uses TRBV2 with TRBJ1-1; the D gene is possibly TRBD1 (5 bases). The germline CDR1 and CDR2 sequences are SNHLY and FYNNEI. The CDR3 loop spans 13 amino acids. Trimming shortened V by 6 bases and J by 1 base, and 9 bases separated the two germline ends. The CDR3 bases are TGTGCCAGCAGCAAAGGGGCGAACACTGAAGCTTTCTTT. Its translation: CASSKGANTEAFF.

The J gene is TRBJ1-4, the V gene TRBV13, with a possible D match to TRBD1 (6 bases). The length of the CDR3 is 15 residues. Between the trimmed V and J ends, which lost 5 bases and 7 bases, there was a span of 17 bases. Per the germline V gene, CDR1 is PRHDT and CDR2 is FYEKMQ (reference sequence). CDR3 sequence reads: CASSLRRGMGEKLFF. CDR3 in DNA: TGTGCCAGCAGCCTCCGCAGGGGCATGGGTGAAAAACTGTTTTTT.

This chain uses TRBV6-1 with TRBJ1-2, with D hard to call. In germline, CDR1 is MNHNS, CDR2 SASEGT. This CDR3 has 14 amino acids. The V and J ends lost 1 base and 0 bases respectively, with 6 bases between them. The CDR3 protein is CASSEVSPNYGYTF. The CDR3 region has the DNA TGTGCCAGCAGTGAAGTAAGCCCTAACTATGGCTACACCTTC.

This chain links TRBV30 with TRBJ1-3; 7 nucleotides line up with TRBD1. The CDR3 is 13 amino acids. Trimming at V came to 1 base and at J to 8 bases, leaving 5 bases not matched to a gene. CDR1 is GTSNPN and CDR2 is SVGIG in the germline V gene (reference sequence). The DNA for the CDR3 is TGTGCCTGGAGTGCCAGGGGGGCGGACACCATATATTTT. Its protein product is CAWSARGADTIYF.

The V gene is TRBV7-9, the J gene TRBJ2-1; 9 nucleotides match TRBD1. The CDR3 runs 14 residues. Germline CDR1 reads SEHNR; CDR2 reads FQNEAQ (reference sequence). Trimming cost V 1 base and J 9 bases; bases outside gene matches: 4. The CDR3 coding sequence is TGTGCCAGCAGCTTAGGACAGGGGGTACGTGAGCAGTTCTTC. As protein: CASSLGQGVREQFF.

This clone was detected a few times. The J gene is TRBJ1-2, the V gene TRBV5-1, with D uncertain. This CDR3 spans 12 amino acids. The V gene's germline CDR1 is SGHRS and CDR2 YFSETQ. Trimming removed 0 bases from V and 6 bases from J, with 6 bases in between. The CDR3 here is CASSLVGDGYTF. The DNA of the CDR3 is TGCGCCAGCAGCTTGGTCGGGGATGGCTACACCTTC.

This clone came up once. The rearrangement joins TRBV5-1 to TRBJ2-1, with TRBD2 identical over 9 bases. The germline CDR1 and CDR2 sequences are SGHRS and YFSETQ. With V trimmed by 4 bases and J by 7 bases, 15 bases remained unmatched. The CDR3 consists of 17 residues. CDR3 DNA: TGCGCCAGCAGCCCGCTCGGCGGGGGGGCGGGATGGAATGAGCAGTTCTTC. Protein: CASSPLGGGAGWNEQFF.

The rearrangement uses TRBV5-1 and TRBJ2-1, with TRBD1 as a possible D gene (5 bases). In germline, CDR1 is SGHRS, CDR2 YFSETQ. This CDR3 region has 16 residues. Trimming stripped 3 bases from V and 8 bases from J, with 21 bases between. CDR3 in amino acids: CASSSTRVTLRDEQFF. The CDR3 nucleotides are TGCGCCAGCAGCTCAACCAGGGTTACATTACGGGATGAGCAGTTCTTC.

The chain combines TRBV28 with TRBJ2-7, with D unresolved. Trimming pared 5 bases from V and 2 bases from J, leaving 10 bases between. This CDR3 spans 13 amino acids. Germline V gene data show CDR1 as MDHEN and CDR2 as SYDVKM. The CDR3 sequence: CASSTLVTYEQYV. The CDR3 nucleotides read TGTGCCAGCAGTACCCTAGTTACCTACGAGCAGTACGTC.

This chain connects TRBV5-4 to TRBJ1-2; 8 nucleotides match TRBD1. The CDR3 runs to 15 residues. Germline V gives CDR1 SGHNT, CDR2 YYREEE (reference sequence). The ends lost 4 bases at V and 4 bases at J; junction bases unmatched: 9. The CDR3 bases are TGTGCCAGCAGCCCCCAAGGACAGGGATCCTATGGCTACACCTTC. Residues: CASSPQGQGSYGYTF.

This chain connects TRBV6-5 to TRBJ1-1, with TRBD1 matching over 7 bases. The CDR3 totals 14 residues. Germline-derived CDR1 and CDR2 are MNHEY and SVGAGI. The V gene end was trimmed by 6 bases and the J gene end by 1 base; junction bases not matched to a gene: 5. In DNA form, the CDR3 reads TGTGCCAGCAGGGCGACAGGGTGGAACACTGAAGCTTTCTTT. This sequence encodes CASRATGWNTEAFF.

V gene TRBV14 combines with J gene TRBJ1-5, with D tentatively TRBD1 (6 bases). CDR1 and CDR2 from the germline V gene are SGHDN and FVKESK. Trimming shortened V by 7 bases and J by 0 bases, and 13 bases separated the two germline ends. The CDR3 has 15 residues. CDR3 sequence reads: CASTQGPHSNQPQHF. The CDR3 coding sequence is TGTGCCAGCACCCAGGGGCCCCATAGCAATCAGCCCCAGCATTTT.

The gene calls are TRBV3-1 (or the pseudogene TRBV3-2) and TRBJ2-1; no clear D gene. Germline V gene sequence: CDR1 LGHDT, CDR2 YNNKEL (reference sequence). The CDR3 consists of 12 residues. The V gene lost 3 bases and the J gene lost 9 bases, with 9 bases spanning the gap. The CDR3 DNA sequence: TGTGCCAGCAGCCAGCGTTCTGGTGAGCAGTTCTTC. Its protein product is CASSQRSGEQFF.

The V gene is TRBV9, the J gene TRBJ2-1; 7 positions match TRBD2. J gave up 7 bases and V 2 bases, and 12 bases lay outside the gene matches. The germline V gene encodes CDR1 SGDLS and CDR2 YYNGEE. This CDR3 comprises 16 residues. CDR3 coding DNA: TGTGCCAGCAGCGTGAGCACCGGGACTAACCCGAATGAGCAGTTCTTC. The encoded protein is CASSVSTGTNPNEQFF. Together with reference TRBV9 and TRBJ2-1, the CDR3 gives the full variable domain: DSGVTQTPKHLITATGQRVTLRCSPRSGDLSVYWYQQSLDQGLQFLIQYYNGEERAKGNILERFSAQQFPDLHSELNLSSLELGDSALYFCASSVSTGTNPNEQFFGPGTRLTVL.

This chain connects TRBV19 to TRBJ2-3; 14 positions match TRBD2. The CDR3 is 15 residues long. Germline assignment: CDR1 LNHDA and CDR2 SQIVND (reference sequence). The J segment lost 4 bases and the V segment lost 6 bases, leaving 3 bases of the junction unmatched. The CDR3 loop reads CASRTSGGAADTQYF. In nucleotides, the CDR3 is TGTGCCAGTAGGACTAGCGGGGGGGCCGCAGATACGCAGTATTTT.

The genes are TRBV15 and TRBJ1-2, with a tentative D call TRBD1 (6 bases). V was shortened by 0 bases and J by 3 bases, with 11 bases between the two germline ends. Germline values: CDR1 LNHNV, CDR2 YYDKDF (reference sequence). This CDR3 is built from 15 residues. CDR3 coding DNA: TGTGCCACCAGCAGAGATTTAGGGGGGGACTATGGCTACACCTTC. Translating gives CATSRDLGGDYGYTF.

The V gene is TRBV5-1, the J gene TRBJ2-3; tentative D call: TRBD2 (7 bases). The V gene lost 5 bases and the J gene lost 0 bases, with 16 bases spanning the gap. Germline V gives CDR1 SGHRS, CDR2 YFSETQ. The CDR3 has 16 amino acids. CDR3 amino acids: CASRRGLQGSTDTQYF. As DNA, the CDR3 is TGCGCCAGCAGGCGGGGGTTACAGGGAAGCACAGATACGCAGTATTTT.

This clone was recorded only once. This sequence joins TRBV2 and TRBJ1-3; possible D gene TRBD1, 6 bases. With 3 bases removed from V and 0 bases from J, the gap between germline ends came to 9 bases. CDR1 SNHLY and CDR2 FYNNEI come from the germline V gene. The CDR3 is 15 residues long. CDR3 residues: CASSEGADSGNTIYF. The CDR3 nucleotides read TGTGCCAGCAGTGAGGGGGCAGACTCTGGAAACACCATATATTTT.

V and J are TRBV9 and TRBJ1-2; TRBD1 matches 9 bases. Germline values: CDR1 SGDLS, CDR2 YYNGEE. The CDR3 totals 15 residues. V shed 3 bases, J shed 8 bases, and the junction held 11 bases outside the gene matches. CDR3 sequence (DNA): TGTGCCAGCAGCGCTTTCTCCGGGACAGGGATGGGCTACACCTTC. This sequence encodes CASSAFSGTGMGYTF.

The V call is TRBV11-2, the J call TRBJ1-1; D gene unclear. Trimming shortened V by 4 bases and J by 0 bases, and 9 bases separated the two germline ends. Looked up from germline, CDR1 is SGHAT and CDR2 is FQNNGV. CDR3 length: 14 amino acids. CDR3 in amino acids: CASSSTALNTEAFF. CDR3 bases: TGTGCCAGCAGCTCTACAGCCTTGAACACTGAAGCTTTCTTT. The entire variable domain, with the rest obtained from reference TRBV11-2 and TRBJ1-1, is as follows: EAGVAQSPRYKIIEKRQSVAFWCNPISGHATLYWYQQILGQGPKLLIQFQNNGVVDDSQLPKDRFSAERLKGVDSTLKIQPAKLEDSAVYLCASSSTALNTEAFFGQGTRLTVV.

The rearrangement joins TRBV28 to TRBJ1-2; D call uncertain. Trimming took off 6 bases at V and 2 bases at J, with 13 bases between the two ends. The CDR3 has 14 amino acids. Germline CDR1 reads MDHEN; CDR2 reads SYDVKM. This CDR3 reads CASSSHPENYGYTF. In DNA, the CDR3 is TGTGCCAGCAGCTCCCACCCCGAGAACTATGGCTACACCTTC.

This sequence joins TRBV5-4 and TRBJ1-1; 9 bases are shared with TRBD1. This CDR3 has 15 residues. The V and J ends lost 4 bases and 1 base, in that order; junction bases with no gene match: 5. Germline V gives CDR1 SGHNT, CDR2 YYREEE (reference sequence). CDR3 amino acids: CASSRRDRENTEAFF. In DNA, the CDR3 is TGTGCCAGCAGCCGGAGGGACAGGGAGAACACTGAAGCTTTCTTT.

The chain employs TRBV27 and TRBJ1-3; 11 nucleotides align to TRBD1. In germline, CDR1 is MNHEY, CDR2 SMNVEV (reference sequence). V lost 5 bases, J lost 4 bases, and 7 bases stayed unmatched. The CDR3 length is 16 residues. For the CDR3, the DNA is TGTGCCAGCAGTCGCGGACAGGGGGCTCACGGAAACACCATATATTTT. Protein sequence: CASSRGQGAHGNTIYF.

The chain joins TRBV6-2 or TRBV6-3 to TRBJ2-7; D not resolved. The CDR3 length is 11 residues. Germline CDR1 and CDR2: MNHEY and SVGEGT. Deletions cut 6 bases from V and 5 bases from J, with 8 bases between. The CDR3 loop reads CASSEENEQYV. Here the CDR3 DNA reads TGTGCCAGCAGCGAGGAGAACGAGCAGTACGTC.

This chain connects TRBV11-2 to TRBJ2-1; TRBD2 agrees at 7 bases. Germline loops: CDR1 SGHAT, CDR2 FQNNGV. V trimming: 4 bases; J trimming: 4 bases; junction bases outside the gene matches: 10. The CDR3 length is 16 residues. As DNA, the CDR3 is TGTGCCAGCAGCTCCCTTTCAGCGGGGCGATACAATGAGCAGTTCTTC. Its protein is CASSSLSAGRYNEQFF.

The rearrangement links TRBV29-1 to TRBJ2-3; D is ambiguous. CDR3 length: 11 residues. Deletions cut 2 bases from V and 4 bases from J, with 4 bases between. CDR1 and CDR2 (germline): SQVTM, ANQGSEA. Here the CDR3 reads CSVERADTQYF. The CDR3 nucleotides are TGCAGCGTTGAACGGGCAGATACGCAGTATTTT.